The clone carrying this TCR beta chain was found a few times. Its matching antigen is unknown. The junction does not match germline at one end; this may be a read error. The CDR3 has 16 amino acids. From germline, CDR1 is ENHRY and CDR2 SYGVKD. With 60 Vbeta and 13 Jbeta primers, the PCR was carried out. TCRdb's copy holds only in-frame clones and misses some; the assay was immunoSEQ multiplex PCR. The sample yields about 67,000 clones, 68% seen once. This sample was included in a study of cytomegalovirus exposure and HLA in healthy donors. The study's findings and limits: Compared with the roughly 700-donor mean, an Asian-associated ancestry cluster reportedly had fewer N-insertions, according to a later analysis. In a later analysis, at a false discovery rate of 0.05, about 15,000 TCR beta sequences were associated with HLA alleles. A link between a missense DCLRE1C variant and TCR beta V- and J-gene trimming emerged from a later analysis. Researchers left out some V segments, among them TRBV6-2 and TRBV6-3, as indistinguishable.

V is TRBV10-3 and J is TRBJ1-3; D call uncertain. The sample comprised PBMCs. This TCR was sampled from a woman in her twenties or thirties in good health and CMV-seronegative. CDR3 loop: CAITESLGLSGNTIYF. The CDR3 DNA follows: TGTGCCATCACTGAGAGCCTGGGCCTCTCTGGAAACACCATATATTTT.